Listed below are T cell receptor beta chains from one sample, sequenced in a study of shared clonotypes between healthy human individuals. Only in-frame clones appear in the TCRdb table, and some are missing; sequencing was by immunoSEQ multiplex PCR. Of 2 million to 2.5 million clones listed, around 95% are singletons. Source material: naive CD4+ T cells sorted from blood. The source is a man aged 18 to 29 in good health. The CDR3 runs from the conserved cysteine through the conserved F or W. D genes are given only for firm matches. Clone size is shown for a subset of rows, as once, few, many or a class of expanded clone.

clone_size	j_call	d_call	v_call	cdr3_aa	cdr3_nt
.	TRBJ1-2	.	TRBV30	CAWSVTREGNYGYTF	TGTGCCTGGAGTGTAACCAGGGAGGGTAACTATGGCTACACCTTC
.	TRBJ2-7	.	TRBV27	CASSFTQPTYLAYEQYF	TGTGCCAGCAGTTTCACCCAACCGACGTACCTAGCCTACGAGCAGTACTTC
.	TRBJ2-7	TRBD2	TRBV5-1	CASSLGRGGGWDEQYF	TGCGCCAGCAGCTTGGGACGCGGGGGTGGTTGGGACGAGCAGTACTTC
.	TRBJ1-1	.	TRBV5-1	CASSLGSPGTEAFF	TGCGCCAGCAGCTTGGGATCCCCAGGTACTGAAGCTTTCTTT
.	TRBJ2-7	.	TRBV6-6	CASTHKQGYEQYF	TGTGCCAGCACGCACAAACAAGGATACGAGCAGTACTTC
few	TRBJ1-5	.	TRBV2	CASSVRGNQPQHF	TGTGCCAGCAGTGTCCGGGGGAATCAGCCCCAGCATTTT
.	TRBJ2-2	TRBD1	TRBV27	CASSQGQARTGELFF	TGTGCCAGCAGCCAGGGACAGGCAAGGACCGGGGAGCTGTTTTTT
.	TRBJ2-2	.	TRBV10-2	CASREGYDTGELFF	TGCGCCAGCAGGGAGGGCTACGACACCGGGGAGCTGTTTTTT
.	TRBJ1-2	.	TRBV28	CASMPGGAVYGYTF	TGTGCCAGCATGCCCGGGGGCGCGGTCTATGGCTACACCTTC
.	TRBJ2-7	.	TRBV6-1	CASSVPSYEQYF	TGTGCCAGCAGTGTCCCCTCCTACGAGCAGTACTTC
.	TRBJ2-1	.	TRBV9	CASSVAPVGEQFF	TGTGCCAGCAGCGTAGCCCCTGTCGGTGAGCAGTTCTTC
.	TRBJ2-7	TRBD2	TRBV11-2	CASSLVGLAGSYEQYF	TGTGCCAGCAGCTTAGTGGGACTAGCGGGTTCCTACGAGCAGTACTTC
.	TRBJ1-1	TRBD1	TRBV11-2	CASSSPRQGYTEAFF	TGTGCCAGCAGTTCACCTCGACAGGGGTACACTGAAGCTTTCTTT
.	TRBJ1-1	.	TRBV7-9	CASSAVVNTEAFF	TGTGCCAGCAGCGCCGTGGTGAACACTGAAGCTTTCTTT
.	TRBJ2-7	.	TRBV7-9	CASSLEAEYSYEQYF	TGTGCCAGCAGCTTAGAGGCAGAATACTCCTACGAGCAGTACTTC
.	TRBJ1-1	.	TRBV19	CASSPWALGNTEAFF	TGTGCCAGTAGTCCTTGGGCCCTCGGAAACACTGAAGCTTTCTTT
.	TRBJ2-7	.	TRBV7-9	CASSLVVGGYEQYF	TGTGCCAGCAGCTTAGTTGTGGGGGGCTACGAGCAGTACTTC
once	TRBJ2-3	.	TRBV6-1	CASERTITDTQYF	TGTGCCAGCGAGCGGACAATCACAGATACGCAGTATTTT
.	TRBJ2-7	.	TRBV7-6	CASSLAPKSTHEQYF	TGTGCCAGCAGCTTAGCTCCGAAGTCCACCCACGAGCAGTACTTC
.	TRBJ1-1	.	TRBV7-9	CASSRREDTEAFF	TGTGCCAGCAGCCGAAGGGAAGACACTGAAGCTTTCTTT
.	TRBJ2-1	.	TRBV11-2	CASSLISSSVNNEQFF	TGTGCCAGCAGCTTAATCTCTTCTAGCGTTAACAATGAGCAGTTCTTC
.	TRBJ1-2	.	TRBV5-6	CASSLDRTHTNGYTF	TGTGCCAGCAGCTTGGACAGGACCCATACAAATGGCTACACCTTC
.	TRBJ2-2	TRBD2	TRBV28	CASTSSGLVENTGELFF	TGTGCCAGCACTTCTAGCGGACTAGTGGAGAACACCGGGGAGCTGTTTTTT
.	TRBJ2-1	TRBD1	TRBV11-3	CASSLGSTGVPNNEQFF	TGTGCCAGCAGCTTAGGCTCAACAGGGGTACCCAACAATGAGCAGTTCTTC
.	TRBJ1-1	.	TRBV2	CASSGGAAEAFF	TGTGCCAGCAGTGGGGGGGCCGCTGAAGCTTTCTTT
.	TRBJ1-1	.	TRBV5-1	CASSRGRENTEAFF	TGCGCCAGCAGCCGAGGACGGGAGAACACTGAAGCTTTCTTT
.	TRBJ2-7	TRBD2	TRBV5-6	CASSLVSGGTEQYF	TGTGCCAGCAGCTTGGTCAGCGGGGGGACCGAGCAGTACTTC
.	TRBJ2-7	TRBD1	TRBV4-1	CASSQEKVRTGGFFFEQYF	TGCGCCAGCAGCCAAGAGAAGGTTCGGACAGGGGGCTTTTTCTTCGAGCAGTACTTC
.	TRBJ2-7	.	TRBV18	CASSSRDHEQYF	TGTGCCAGCTCATCCAGGGACCACGAGCAGTACTTC
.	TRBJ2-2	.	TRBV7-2	CASSLTTGATGELFF	TGTGCCAGCAGCTTGACGACAGGCGCCACCGGGGAGCTGTTTTTT
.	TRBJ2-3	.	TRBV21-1	CASSKGREGPLHTDTQYF	TGTGCCAGCAGCAAAGGGCGGGAGGGCCCCCTTCACACAGATACGCAGTATTTT
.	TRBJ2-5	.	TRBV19	CASSPRRGGETQYF	TGTGCCAGTAGTCCTCGCAGGGGAGGCGAGACCCAGTACTTC
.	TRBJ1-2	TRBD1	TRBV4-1	CASSQAQGVDGYTF	TGCGCCAGCAGCCAAGCACAGGGGGTGGATGGCTACACCTTC
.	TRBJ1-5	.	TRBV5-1	CASSLEGGKPQHF	TGCGCCAGCAGCTTGGAGGGGGGCAAGCCCCAGCATTTT
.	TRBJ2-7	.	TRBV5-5	CASRPEGGILGWEQYF	TGTGCCAGCAGACCCGAAGGAGGGATACTCGGTTGGGAGCAGTACTTC
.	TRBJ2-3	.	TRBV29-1	CSGVSGRDTDTQYF	TGCAGCGGAGTCAGCGGGCGGGACACAGATACGCAGTATTTT
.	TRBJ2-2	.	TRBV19	CASSTTDTGELFF	TGTGCCAGTAGCACGACAGACACCGGGGAGCTGTTTTTT
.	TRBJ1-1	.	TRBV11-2	CASSQGSVTEAFF	TGTGCCAGCAGCCAGGGGTCGGTAACTGAAGCTTTCTTT
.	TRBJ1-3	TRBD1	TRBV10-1	CASSGGRGLKAGNTIYF	TGCGCCAGCAGTGGAGGAAGGGGGCTAAAAGCTGGAAACACCATATATTTT
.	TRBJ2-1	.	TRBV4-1	CASSRGAVRKKYNEQFF	TGCGCCAGCAGCCGGGGCGCGGTTCGTAAAAAGTACAATGAGCAGTTCTTC
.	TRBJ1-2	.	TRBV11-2	CASSSGISYGYTF	TGTGCCAGCAGCTCGGGGATCAGCTATGGCTACACCTTC
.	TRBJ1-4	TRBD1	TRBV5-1	CASKRGQGEEKLFF	TGCGCCAGCAAGCGGGGACAGGGGGAAGAAAAACTGTTTTTT
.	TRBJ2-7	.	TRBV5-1	CASSLGAPTSYEQYF	TGCGCCAGCAGCTTGGGGGCACCAACCTCCTACGAGCAGTACTTC
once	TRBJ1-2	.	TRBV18	CASSPQGGNYGYTF	TGTGCCAGCTCACCACAGGGGGGAAACTATGGCTACACCTTC
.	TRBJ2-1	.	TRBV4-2	CASSQGTEGGPSYNEQFF	TGTGCCAGCAGCCAGGGCACTGAGGGGGGCCCCTCCTACAATGAGCAGTTCTTC
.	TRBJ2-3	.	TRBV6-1	CASSDGSTDTQYF	TGTGCCAGCAGTGACGGGAGCACAGATACGCAGTATTTT
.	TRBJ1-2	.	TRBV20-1	CSASQNYGYTF	TGCAGTGCTAGTCAGAACTATGGCTACACCTTC
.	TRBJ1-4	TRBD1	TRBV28	CASRHSRDRGNEKLFF	TGTGCCAGCAGACACTCCCGGGACAGGGGAAATGAAAAACTGTTTTTT
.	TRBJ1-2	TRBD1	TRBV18	CASSSGTGPYGYTF	TGTGCCAGCTCGTCCGGGACAGGGCCCTATGGCTACACCTTC
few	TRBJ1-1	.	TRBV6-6	CASSYSTGTYTEAFF	TGTGCCAGCAGTTACTCGACTGGGACCTACACTGAAGCTTTCTTT
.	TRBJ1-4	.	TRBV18	CASSRFPTREDEKLFF	TGTGCCAGCTCACGATTCCCGACACGAGAAGATGAAAAACTGTTTTTT
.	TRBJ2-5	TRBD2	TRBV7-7	CAISPSGLETQYF	TGTGCTATATCGCCTAGCGGATTAGAGACCCAGTACTTC
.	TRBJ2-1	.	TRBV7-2	CASSQGYEQFF	TGTGCCAGCAGCCAAGGGTATGAGCAGTTCTTC
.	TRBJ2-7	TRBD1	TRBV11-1	CASSARDRGSYEQYF	TGTGCCAGCAGCGCCCGGGACAGGGGTTCCTACGAGCAGTACTTC
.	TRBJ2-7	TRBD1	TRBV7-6	CASSLDGTVSYEQYF	TGTGCCAGCAGCTTAGACGGGACAGTCTCCTACGAGCAGTACTTC